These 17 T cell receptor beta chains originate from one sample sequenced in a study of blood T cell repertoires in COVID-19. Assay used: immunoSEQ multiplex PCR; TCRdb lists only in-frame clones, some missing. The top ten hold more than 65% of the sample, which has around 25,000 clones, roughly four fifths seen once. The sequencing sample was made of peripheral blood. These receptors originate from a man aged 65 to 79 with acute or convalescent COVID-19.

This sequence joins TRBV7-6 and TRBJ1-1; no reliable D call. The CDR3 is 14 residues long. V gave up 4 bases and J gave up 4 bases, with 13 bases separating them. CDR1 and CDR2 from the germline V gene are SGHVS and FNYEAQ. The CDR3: CASSSNPAGTEAFF. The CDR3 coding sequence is TGTGCCAGCAGCTCCAATCCCGCGGGCACTGAAGCTTTCTTT.

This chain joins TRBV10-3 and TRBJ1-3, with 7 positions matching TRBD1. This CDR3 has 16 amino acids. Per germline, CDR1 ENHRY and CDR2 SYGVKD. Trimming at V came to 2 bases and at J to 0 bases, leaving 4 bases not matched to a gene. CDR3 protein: CAISENTGDSGNTIYF. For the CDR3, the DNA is TGTGCCATCAGTGAGAACACAGGGGACTCTGGAAACACCATATATTTT.

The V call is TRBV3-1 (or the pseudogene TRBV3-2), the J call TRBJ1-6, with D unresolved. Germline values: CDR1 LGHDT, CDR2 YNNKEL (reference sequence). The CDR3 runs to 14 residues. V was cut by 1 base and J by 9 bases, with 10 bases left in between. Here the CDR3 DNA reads TGTGCCAGCAGCCAAGCAGGATTGGGTTCACCCCTCCACTTT. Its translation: CASSQAGLGSPLHF.

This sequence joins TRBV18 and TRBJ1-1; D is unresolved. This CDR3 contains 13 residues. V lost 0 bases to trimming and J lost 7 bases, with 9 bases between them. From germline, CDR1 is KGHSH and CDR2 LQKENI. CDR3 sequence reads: CASSPPSLSEAFF. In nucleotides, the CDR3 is TGTGCCAGCTCACCACCGTCGTTGAGTGAAGCTTTCTTT.

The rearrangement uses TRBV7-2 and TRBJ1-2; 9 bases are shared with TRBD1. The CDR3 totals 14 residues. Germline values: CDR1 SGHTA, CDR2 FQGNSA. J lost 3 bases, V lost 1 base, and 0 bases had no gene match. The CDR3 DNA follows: TGTGCCAGCAGCTTAGGGACAGGGGACTATGGCTACACCTTC. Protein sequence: CASSLGTGDYGYTF.

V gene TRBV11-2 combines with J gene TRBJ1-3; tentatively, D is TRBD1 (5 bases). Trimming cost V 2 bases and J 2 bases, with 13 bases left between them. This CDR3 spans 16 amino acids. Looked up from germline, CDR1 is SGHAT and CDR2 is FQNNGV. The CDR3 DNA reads TGTGCCAGCAGCTTAACGCAGGGTATACCTGGAAACACCATATATTTT. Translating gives CASSLTQGIPGNTIYF.

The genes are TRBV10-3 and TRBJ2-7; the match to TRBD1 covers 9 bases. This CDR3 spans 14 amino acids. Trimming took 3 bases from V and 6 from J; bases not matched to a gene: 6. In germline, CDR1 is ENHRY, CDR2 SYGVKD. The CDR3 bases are TGTGCCATCAGTGACCCGGGACAGGGTTTCGAGCAGTACTTC. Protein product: CAISDPGQGFEQYF.

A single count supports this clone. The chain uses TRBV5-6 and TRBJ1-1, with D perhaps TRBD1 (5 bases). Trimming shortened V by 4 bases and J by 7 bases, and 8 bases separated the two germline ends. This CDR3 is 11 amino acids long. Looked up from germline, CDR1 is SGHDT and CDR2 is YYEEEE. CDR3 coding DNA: TGTGCCAGCAGCCAGGGTGGTGAAGCTTTCTTT. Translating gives CASSQGGEAFF. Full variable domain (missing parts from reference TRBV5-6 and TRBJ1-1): DAGVTQSPTHLIKTRGQQVTLRCSPKSGHDTVSWYQQALGQGPQFIFQYYEEEERQRGNFPDRFSGHQFPNYSSELNVNALLLGDSALYLCASSQGGEAFFGQGTRLTVV.

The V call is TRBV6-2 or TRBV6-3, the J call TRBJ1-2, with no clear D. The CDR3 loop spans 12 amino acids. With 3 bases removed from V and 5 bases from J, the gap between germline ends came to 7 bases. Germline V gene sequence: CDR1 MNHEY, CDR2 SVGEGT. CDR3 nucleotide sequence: TGTGCCAGCAGTTATTCCCCTTATGGCTACACCTTC. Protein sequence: CASSYSPYGYTF.

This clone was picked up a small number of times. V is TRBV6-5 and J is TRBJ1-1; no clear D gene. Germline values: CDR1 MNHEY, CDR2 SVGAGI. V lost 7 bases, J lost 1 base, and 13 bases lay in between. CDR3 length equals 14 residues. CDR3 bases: TGTGCCAGCATGAGAATCGGCGGGAACACTGAAGCTTTCTTT. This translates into CASMRIGGNTEAFF.

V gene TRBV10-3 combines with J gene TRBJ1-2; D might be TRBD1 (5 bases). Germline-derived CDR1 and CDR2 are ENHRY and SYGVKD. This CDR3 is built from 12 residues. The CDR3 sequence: CGADGGNYGYTF. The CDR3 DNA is TGTGGGGCGGACGGGGGAAACTATGGCTACACCTTC.

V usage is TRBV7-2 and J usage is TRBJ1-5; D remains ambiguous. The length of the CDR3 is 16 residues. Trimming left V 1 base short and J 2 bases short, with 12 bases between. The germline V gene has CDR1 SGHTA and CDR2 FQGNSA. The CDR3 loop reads CASSLVSPGGNQPQHF. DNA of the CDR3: TGTGCCAGCAGCTTAGTGTCTCCCGGGGGCAATCAGCCCCAGCATTTT.

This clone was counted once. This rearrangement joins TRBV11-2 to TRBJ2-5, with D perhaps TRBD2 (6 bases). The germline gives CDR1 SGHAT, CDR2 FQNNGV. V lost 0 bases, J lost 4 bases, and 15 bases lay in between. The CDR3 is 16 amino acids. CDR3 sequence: CASSLETISGGETQYF. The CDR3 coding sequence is TGTGCCAGCAGCTTAGAAACCATTAGCGGAGGAGAGACCCAGTACTTC.

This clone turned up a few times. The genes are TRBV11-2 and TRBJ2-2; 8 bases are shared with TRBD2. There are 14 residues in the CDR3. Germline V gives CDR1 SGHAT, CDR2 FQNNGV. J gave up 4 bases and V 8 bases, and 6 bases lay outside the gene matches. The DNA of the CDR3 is TGTGCCAGCGGAGGGACTAGAGGCACCGGGGAGCTGTTTTTT. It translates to CASGGTRGTGELFF. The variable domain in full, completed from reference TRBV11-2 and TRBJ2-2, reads EAGVAQSPRYKIIEKRQSVAFWCNPISGHATLYWYQQILGQGPKLLIQFQNNGVVDDSQLPKDRFSAERLKGVDSTLKIQPAKLEDSAVYLCASGGTRGTGELFFGEGSRLTVL.

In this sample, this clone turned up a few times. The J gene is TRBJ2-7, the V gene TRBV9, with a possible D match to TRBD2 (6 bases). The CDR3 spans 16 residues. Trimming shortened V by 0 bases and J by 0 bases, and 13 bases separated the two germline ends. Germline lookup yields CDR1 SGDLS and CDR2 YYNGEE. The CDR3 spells CASSVGGDPSSYEQYF. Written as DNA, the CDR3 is TGTGCCAGCAGCGTAGGGGGGGACCCGAGCTCCTACGAGCAGTACTTC.

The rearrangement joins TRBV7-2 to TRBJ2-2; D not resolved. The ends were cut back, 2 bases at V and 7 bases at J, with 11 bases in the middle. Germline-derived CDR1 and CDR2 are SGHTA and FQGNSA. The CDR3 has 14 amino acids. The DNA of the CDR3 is TGTGCCAGCAGCTTACCCACCTCTAGCGGGGAGCTGTTTTTT. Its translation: CASSLPTSSGELFF.

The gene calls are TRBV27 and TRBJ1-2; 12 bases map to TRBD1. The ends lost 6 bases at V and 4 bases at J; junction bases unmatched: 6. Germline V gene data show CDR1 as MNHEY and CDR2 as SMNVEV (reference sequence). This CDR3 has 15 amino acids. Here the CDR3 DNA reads TGTGCCAGCAGGCCGGGACAGGGGGCGGGCTATGGCTACACCTTC. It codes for CASRPGQGAGYGYTF.